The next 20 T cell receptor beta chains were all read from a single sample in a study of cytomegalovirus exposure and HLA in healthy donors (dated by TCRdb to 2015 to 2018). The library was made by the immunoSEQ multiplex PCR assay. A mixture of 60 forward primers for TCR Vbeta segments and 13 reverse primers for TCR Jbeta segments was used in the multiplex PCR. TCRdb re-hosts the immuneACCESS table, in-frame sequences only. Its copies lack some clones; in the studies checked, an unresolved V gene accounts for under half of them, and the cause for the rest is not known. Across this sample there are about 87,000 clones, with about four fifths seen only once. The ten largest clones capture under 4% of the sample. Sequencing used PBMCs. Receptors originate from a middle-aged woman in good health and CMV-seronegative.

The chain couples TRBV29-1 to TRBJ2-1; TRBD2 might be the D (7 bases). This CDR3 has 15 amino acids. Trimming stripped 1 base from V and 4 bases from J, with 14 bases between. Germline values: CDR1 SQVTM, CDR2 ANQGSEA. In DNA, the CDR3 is TGCAGCGTTGAAGGAGGCGGGGGCCTTTACAATGAGCAGTTCTTC. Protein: CSVEGGGGLYNEQFF.

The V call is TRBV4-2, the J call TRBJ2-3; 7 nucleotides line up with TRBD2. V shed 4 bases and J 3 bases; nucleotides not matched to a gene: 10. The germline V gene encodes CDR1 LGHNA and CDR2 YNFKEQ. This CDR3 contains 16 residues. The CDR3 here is CASSLSMGGTTDTQYF. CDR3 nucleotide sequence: TGTGCCAGCAGCCTCAGTATGGGGGGGACGACAGATACGCAGTATTTT.

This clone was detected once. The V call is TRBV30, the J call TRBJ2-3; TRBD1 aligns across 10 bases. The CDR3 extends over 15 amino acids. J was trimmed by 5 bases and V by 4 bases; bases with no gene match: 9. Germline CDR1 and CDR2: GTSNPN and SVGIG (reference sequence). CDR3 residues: CAWKDRGNAKDTQYF. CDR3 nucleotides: TGTGCCTGGAAGGACAGGGGGAATGCGAAAGATACGCAGTATTTT.

CDR3 residues: CASSPGGKTGGEKLFF. For the CDR3, the DNA is TGTGCCAGCAGCCCCGGTGGCAAAACAGGGGGAGAAAAACTGTTTTTT. The rearrangement links TRBV5-4 to TRBJ1-4; TRBD1 aligns across 8 bases. CDR3 length: 16 residues. Losses at the gene ends were 4 bases for V and 8 bases for J; bases not matched to a gene: 13. The germline CDR1 and CDR2 sequences are SGHNT and YYREEE (reference sequence).

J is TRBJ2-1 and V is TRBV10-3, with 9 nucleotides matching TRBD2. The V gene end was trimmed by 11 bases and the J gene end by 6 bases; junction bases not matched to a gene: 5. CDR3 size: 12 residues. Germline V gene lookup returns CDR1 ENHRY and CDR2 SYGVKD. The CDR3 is CAAGGVSNEQFF. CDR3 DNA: TGTGCCGCGGGGGGGGTAAGCAATGAGCAGTTCTTC.

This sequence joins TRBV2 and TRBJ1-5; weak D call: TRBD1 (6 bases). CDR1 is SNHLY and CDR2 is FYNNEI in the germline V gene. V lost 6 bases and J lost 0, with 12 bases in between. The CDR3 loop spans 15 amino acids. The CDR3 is CASRPGTNSNQPQHF. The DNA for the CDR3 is TGTGCCAGCAGGCCCGGGACAAATAGCAATCAGCCCCAGCATTTT.

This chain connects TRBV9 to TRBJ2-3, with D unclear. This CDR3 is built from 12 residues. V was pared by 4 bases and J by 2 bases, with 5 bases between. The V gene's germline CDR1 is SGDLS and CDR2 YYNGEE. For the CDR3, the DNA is TGTGCCAGCAGCTTACACACAGATACGCAGTATTTT. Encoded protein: CASSLHTDTQYF.

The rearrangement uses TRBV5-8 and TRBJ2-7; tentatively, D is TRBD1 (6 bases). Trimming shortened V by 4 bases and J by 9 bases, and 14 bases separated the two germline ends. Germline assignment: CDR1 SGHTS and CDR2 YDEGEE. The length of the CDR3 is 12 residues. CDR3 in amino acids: CASSQDRWRQYF. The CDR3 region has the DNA TGTGCCAGCAGCCAAGACAGGTGGAGGCAGTACTTC.

Here the CDR3 reads CASSQDLGDSGNTIYF. The DNA for the CDR3 is TGCGCCAGCAGCCAAGATCTGGGCGACTCTGGAAACACCATATATTTT. The chain combines TRBV4-1 with TRBJ1-3; no definite D call. The length of the CDR3 is 16 residues. V gave up 0 bases and J gave up 0 bases, with 9 bases separating them. Per germline, CDR1 MGHRA and CDR2 YSYEKL.

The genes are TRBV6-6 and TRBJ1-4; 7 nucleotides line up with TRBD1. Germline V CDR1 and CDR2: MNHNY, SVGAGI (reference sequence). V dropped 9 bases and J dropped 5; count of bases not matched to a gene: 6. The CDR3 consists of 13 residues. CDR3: CASERDRNEKLFF. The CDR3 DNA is TGTGCCAGTGAACGGGACAGAAATGAAAAACTGTTTTTT.

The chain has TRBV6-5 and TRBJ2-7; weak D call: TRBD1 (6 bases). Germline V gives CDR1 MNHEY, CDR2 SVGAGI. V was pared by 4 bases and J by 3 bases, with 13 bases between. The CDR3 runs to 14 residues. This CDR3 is CASSFVQGHYEQYF. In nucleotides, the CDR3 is TGTGCCAGCAGTTTCGTACAGGGCCACTACGAGCAGTACTTC.

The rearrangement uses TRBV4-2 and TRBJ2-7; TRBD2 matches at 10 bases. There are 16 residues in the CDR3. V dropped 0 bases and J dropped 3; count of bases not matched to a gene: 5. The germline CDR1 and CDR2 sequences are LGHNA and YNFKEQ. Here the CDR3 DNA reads TGTGCCAGCAGCCAAGAAGGGCTAGCGGGGGACTACGAGCAGTACTTC. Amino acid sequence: CASSQEGLAGDYEQYF.

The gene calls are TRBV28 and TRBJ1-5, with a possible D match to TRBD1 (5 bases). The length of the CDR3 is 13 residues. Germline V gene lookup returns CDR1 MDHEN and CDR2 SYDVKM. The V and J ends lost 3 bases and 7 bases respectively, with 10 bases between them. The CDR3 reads CASSLGGKQPQHF. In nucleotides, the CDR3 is TGTGCCAGCAGTTTGGGGGGGAAACAGCCCCAGCATTTT.

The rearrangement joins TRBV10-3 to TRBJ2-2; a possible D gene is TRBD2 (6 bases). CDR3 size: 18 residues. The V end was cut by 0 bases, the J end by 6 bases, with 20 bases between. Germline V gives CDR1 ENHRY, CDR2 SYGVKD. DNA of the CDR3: TGTGCCATCAGTGAGTCGAGCGACACGCAATGGGGGGCCGGGGAGCTGTTTTTT. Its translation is CAISESSDTQWGAGELFF.

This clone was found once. CDR3 sequence reads: CASSLGGGQKETQYF. CDR3 bases: TGTGCCAGCAGCTTAGGGGGGGGCCAGAAAGAGACCCAGTACTTC. V is TRBV7-2 and J is TRBJ2-5, with a tentative D call TRBD2 (7 bases). Germline V gene sequence: CDR1 SGHTA, CDR2 FQGNSA. The CDR3 totals 15 residues. Trimming pared 1 base from V and 3 bases from J, leaving 12 bases between.

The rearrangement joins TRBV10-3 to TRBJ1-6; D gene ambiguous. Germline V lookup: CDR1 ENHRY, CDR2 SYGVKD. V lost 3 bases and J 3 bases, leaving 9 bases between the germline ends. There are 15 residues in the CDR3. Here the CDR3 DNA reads TGTGCCATCAGTGATGGCCGGGACTATAATTCACCCCTCCACTTT. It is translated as CAISDGRDYNSPLHF.

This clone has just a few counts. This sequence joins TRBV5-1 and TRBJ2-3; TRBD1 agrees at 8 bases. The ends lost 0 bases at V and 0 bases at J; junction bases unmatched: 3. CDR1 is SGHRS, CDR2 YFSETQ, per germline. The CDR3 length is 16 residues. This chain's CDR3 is CASSLGDRRSTDTQYF. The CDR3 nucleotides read TGCGCCAGCAGCTTGGGGGACAGGCGTAGCACAGATACGCAGTATTTT.

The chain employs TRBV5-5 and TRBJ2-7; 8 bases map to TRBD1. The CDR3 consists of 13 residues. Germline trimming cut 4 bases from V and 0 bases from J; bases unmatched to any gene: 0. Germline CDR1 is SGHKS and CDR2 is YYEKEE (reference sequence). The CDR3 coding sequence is TGTGCCAGCAGCGGACAGGGCTCCTACGAGCAGTACTTC. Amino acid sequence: CASSGQGSYEQYF.

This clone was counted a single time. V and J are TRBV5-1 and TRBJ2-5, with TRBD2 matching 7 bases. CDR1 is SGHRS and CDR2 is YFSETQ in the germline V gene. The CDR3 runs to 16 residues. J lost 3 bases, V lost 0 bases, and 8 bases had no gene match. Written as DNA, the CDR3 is TGCGCCAGCAGCTTGGGGGGTAGCGGGCCCGAAGAGACCCAGTACTTC. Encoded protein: CASSLGGSGPEETQYF.

The CDR3 sequence: CASSGLFAGTNYGYTF. The CDR3 DNA follows: TGTGCCAGCAGTGGCCTCTTTGCCGGGACTAACTATGGCTACACCTTC. The V call is TRBV6-1, the J call TRBJ1-2; D remains unclear. Germline V lookup: CDR1 MNHNS, CDR2 SASEGT. Trimming cost V 4 bases and J 0 bases, with 15 bases left between them. The CDR3 consists of 16 residues.